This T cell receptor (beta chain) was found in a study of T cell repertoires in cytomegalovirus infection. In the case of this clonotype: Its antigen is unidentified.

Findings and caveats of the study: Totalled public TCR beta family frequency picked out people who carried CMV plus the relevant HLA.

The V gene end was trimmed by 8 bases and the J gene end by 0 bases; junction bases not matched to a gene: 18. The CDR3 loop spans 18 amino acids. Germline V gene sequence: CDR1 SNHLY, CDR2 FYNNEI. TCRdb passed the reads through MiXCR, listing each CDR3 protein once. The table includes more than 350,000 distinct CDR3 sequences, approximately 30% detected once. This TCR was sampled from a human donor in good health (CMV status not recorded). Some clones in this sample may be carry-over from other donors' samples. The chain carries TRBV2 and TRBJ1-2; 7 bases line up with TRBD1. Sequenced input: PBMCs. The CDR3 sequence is CASHPTGVMLIANYGYTF. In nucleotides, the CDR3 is TGTGCCAGCCATCCCACAGGGGTCATGCTAATAGCTAACTATGGCTACACCTTC.